A single sample is the source of the 4 T cell receptor beta chains below, sequenced in a study of blood T cell repertoires in COVID-19. Sequencing used immunoSEQ multiplex PCR; TCRdb keeps in-frame clones, though not all of them. Here the sample spans roughly 78,000 clones, 80% to 90% being singletons. Material for sequencing was peripheral blood. The origin of the receptors is a man between 60 and 75 years old with acute or convalescent COVID-19.

The rearrangement uses TRBV5-1 and TRBJ1-4; maybe TRBD1 (6 bases). CDR1 is SGHRS and CDR2 is YFSETQ in the germline V gene. V was trimmed by 2 bases and J by 8 bases, leaving 13 bases between them. The CDR3 length is 14 residues. CDR3 sequence reads: CASSLDRLGEKLFF. CDR3 sequence (DNA): TGCGCCAGCAGCTTAGACAGGCTCGGGGAAAAACTGTTTTTT. The whole variable domain, remainder taken from reference TRBV5-1 and TRBJ1-4, is KAGVTQTPRYLIKTRGQQVTLSCSPISGHRSVSWYQQTPGQGLQFLFEYFSETQRNKGNFPGRFSGRQFSNSRSEMNVSTLELGDSALYLCASSLDRLGEKLFFGSGTQLSVL.

The V call is TRBV7-9, the J call TRBJ1-5, with D uncertain. The germline gives CDR1 SEHNR, CDR2 FQNEAQ (reference sequence). This CDR3 spans 14 amino acids. The V end was cut by 1 base, the J end by 3 bases, with 7 bases between. The CDR3 DNA follows: TGTGCCAGCAGCTTAGGGAGGGCCAATCAGCCCCAGCATTTT. It encodes CASSLGRANQPQHF.

The chain links TRBV5-1 to TRBJ1-1; D perhaps matches TRBD1 (6 bases). The V gene lost 0 bases and the J gene lost 1 base, with 7 bases spanning the gap. This CDR3 spans 14 amino acids. Looked up from germline, CDR1 is SGHRS and CDR2 is YFSETQ. This chain's CDR3 is CASSLDRANTEAFF. CDR3 nucleotides: TGCGCCAGCAGCTTGGACAGGGCGAACACTGAAGCTTTCTTT. Based on the CDR3 plus reference TRBV5-1 and TRBJ1-1, the full variable domain is KAGVTQTPRYLIKTRGQQVTLSCSPISGHRSVSWYQQTPGQGLQFLFEYFSETQRNKGNFPGRFSGRQFSNSRSEMNVSTLELGDSALYLCASSLDRANTEAFFGQGTRLTVV.

The chain recombines TRBV10-3 with TRBJ1-1, with TRBD1 matching over 9 bases. Trimming at V came to 6 bases and at J to 1 base, leaving 6 bases not matched to a gene. This CDR3 has 15 amino acids. In germline, CDR1 is ENHRY, CDR2 SYGVKD. Written as DNA, the CDR3 is TGTGCCATCAGGGGACAGGGACCCCCGAACACTGAAGCTTTCTTT. Protein product: CAIRGQGPPNTEAFF.